This TCR beta chain is drawn from a study of vaccination effects on CD4 cells after COVID-19. General study findings and limits: In the late period after vaccination, infection- and vaccine-induced clones contracted markedly. The study enrolled few convalescent patients and sampled no early post-infection timepoints.

In germline, CDR1 is MNHEY, CDR2 SVGAGI. V shed 0 bases and J shed 5 bases, with 13 bases lying between them. The CDR3 totals 15 residues. Expansion of antigen-specific CD4+ T cells with viral peptide pools was carried out by the ViraFEST assay before sequencing. Scientists isolated CD4+ T cells after a roughly nine-day culture period ended. Nucleocapsid antibody tests were negative, and the vaccine recipients had no prior SARS-CoV-2 infection. About 2.1 million PBMC were placed in each well, which was supplemented with 10 IU/ml IL-2 and 8.5 to 10 ug/ml peptides. At days 3 and 7, half of the medium was exchanged for IL-2 medium. Here immunoSEQ multiplex PCR was the method, and the copy in TCRdb shows in-frame clones only, minus some. The table shows under 55,000 clones, with more than 70% occurring only once. As regards this clone: Its target is not known.

The gene calls are TRBV6-5 and TRBJ2-5; TRBD1 is a possible D gene (6 bases). The origin of this receptor is a human donor who received a COVID-19 vaccine. Sequencing used CD4+ T cells from PBMCs cultured with HCoV-OC43 spike peptides, obtained before COVID-19 vaccination. Subset of the sample: HCoV-OC43 spike overlapping peptide pool stimulation. In DNA form, the CDR3 reads TGTGCCAGCAGTTACTCGTGGACAGCAGGCGAGACCCAGTACTTC. Amino acids: CASSYSWTAGETQYF.